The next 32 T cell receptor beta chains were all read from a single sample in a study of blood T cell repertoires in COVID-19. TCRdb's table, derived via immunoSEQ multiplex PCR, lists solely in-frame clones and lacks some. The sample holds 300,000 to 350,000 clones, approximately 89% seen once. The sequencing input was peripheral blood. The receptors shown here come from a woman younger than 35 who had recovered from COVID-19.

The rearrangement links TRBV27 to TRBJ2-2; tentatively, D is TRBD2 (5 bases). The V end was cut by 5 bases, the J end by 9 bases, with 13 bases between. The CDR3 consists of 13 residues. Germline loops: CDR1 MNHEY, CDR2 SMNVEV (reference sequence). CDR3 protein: CASSPLTDWELFF. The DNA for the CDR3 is TGTGCCAGCAGTCCCCTCACGGACTGGGAGCTGTTTTTT.

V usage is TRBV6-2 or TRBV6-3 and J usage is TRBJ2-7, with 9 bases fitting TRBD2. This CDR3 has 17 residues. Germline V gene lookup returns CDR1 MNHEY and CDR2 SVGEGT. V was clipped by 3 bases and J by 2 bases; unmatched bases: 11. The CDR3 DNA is TGTGCCAGCAGTTATAGCGGGAGTCCTATCAACCCCTACGAGCAGTACGTC. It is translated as CASSYSGSPINPYEQYV.

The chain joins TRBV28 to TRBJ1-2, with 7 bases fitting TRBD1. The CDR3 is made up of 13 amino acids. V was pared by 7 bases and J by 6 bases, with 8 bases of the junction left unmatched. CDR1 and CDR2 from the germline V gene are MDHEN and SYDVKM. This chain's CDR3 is CASTKTGLHGYTF. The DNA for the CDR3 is TGTGCCAGCACCAAGACAGGGCTGCATGGCTACACCTTC.

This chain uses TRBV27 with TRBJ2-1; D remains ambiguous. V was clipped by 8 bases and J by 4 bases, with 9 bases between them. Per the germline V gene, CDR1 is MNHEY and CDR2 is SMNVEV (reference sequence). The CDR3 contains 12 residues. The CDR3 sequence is CASSTLYNEQFF. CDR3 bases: TGTGCCAGCTCGACTCTTTACAATGAGCAGTTCTTC.

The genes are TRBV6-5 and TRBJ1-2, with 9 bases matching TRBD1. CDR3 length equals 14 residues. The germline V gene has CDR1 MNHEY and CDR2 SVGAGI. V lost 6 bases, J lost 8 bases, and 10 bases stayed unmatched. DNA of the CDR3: TGTGCCAGCAGGGACCGGGACAGGGTATGGGGCTACACCTTC. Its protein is CASRDRDRVWGYTF.

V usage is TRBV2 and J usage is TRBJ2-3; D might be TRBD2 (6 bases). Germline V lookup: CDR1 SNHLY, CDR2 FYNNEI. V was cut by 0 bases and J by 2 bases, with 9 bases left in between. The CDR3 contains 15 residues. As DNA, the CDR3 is TGTGCCAGCAGTGAAGCAGCGGGTACCACAGATACGCAGTATTTT. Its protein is CASSEAAGTTDTQYF. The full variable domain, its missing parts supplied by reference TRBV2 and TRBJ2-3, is EPEVTQTPSHQVTQMGQEVILRCVPISNHLYFYWYRQILGQKVEFLVSFYNNEISEKSEIFDDQFSVERPDGSNFTLKIRSTKLEDSAMYFCASSEAAGTTDTQYFGPGTRLTVL.

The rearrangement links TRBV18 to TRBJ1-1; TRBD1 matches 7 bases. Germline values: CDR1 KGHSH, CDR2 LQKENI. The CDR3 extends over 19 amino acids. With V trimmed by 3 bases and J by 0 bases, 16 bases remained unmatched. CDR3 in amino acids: CASSPRIGGAGELNTEAFF. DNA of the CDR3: TGTGCCAGCTCACCCAGAATAGGGGGCGCTGGGGAATTGAACACTGAAGCTTTCTTT.

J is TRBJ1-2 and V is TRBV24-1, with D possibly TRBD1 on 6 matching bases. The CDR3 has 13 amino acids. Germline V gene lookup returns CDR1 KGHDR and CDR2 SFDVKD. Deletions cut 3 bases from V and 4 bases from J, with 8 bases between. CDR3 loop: CATSDGTLYGYTF. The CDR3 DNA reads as TGTGCCACCAGTGATGGGACACTCTATGGCTACACCTTC.

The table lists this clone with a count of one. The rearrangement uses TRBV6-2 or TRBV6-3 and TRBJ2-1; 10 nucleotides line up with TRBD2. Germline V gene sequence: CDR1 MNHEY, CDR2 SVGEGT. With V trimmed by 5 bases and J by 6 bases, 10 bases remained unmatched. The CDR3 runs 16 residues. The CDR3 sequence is CASSRPDLAGANEQFF. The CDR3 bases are TGTGCCAGCAGTAGACCCGATCTAGCGGGAGCCAATGAGCAGTTCTTC.

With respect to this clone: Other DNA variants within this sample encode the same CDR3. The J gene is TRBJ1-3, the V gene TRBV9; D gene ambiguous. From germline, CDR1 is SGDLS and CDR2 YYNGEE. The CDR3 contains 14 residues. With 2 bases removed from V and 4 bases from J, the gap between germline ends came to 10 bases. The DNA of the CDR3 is TGTGCCAGCAGCGTTCAAGGGAGCGGAAACACCATATATTTT. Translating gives CASSVQGSGNTIYF.

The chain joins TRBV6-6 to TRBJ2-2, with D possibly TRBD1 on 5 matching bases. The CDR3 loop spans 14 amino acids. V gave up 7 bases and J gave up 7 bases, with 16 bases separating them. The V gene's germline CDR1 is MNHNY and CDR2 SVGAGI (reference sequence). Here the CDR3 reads CASKPPRGIGELFF. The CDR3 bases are TGTGCCAGCAAACCACCTAGGGGAATCGGGGAGCTGTTTTTT.

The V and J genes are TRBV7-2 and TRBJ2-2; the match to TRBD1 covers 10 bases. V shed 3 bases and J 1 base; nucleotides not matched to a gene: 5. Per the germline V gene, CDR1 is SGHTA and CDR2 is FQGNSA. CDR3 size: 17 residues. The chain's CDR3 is CASSFPRDRGNTGELFF. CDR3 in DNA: TGTGCCAGCAGCTTCCCCAGGGACAGGGGGAACACCGGGGAGCTGTTTTTT.

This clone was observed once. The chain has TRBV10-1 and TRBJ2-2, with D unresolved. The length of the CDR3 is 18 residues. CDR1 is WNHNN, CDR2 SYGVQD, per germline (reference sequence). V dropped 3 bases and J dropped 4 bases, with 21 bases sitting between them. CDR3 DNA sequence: TGCGCCAGCAGTGATTCAGATCCCCTCAAATGGAGCACCGGGGAGCTGTTTTTT. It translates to CASSDSDPLKWSTGELFF.

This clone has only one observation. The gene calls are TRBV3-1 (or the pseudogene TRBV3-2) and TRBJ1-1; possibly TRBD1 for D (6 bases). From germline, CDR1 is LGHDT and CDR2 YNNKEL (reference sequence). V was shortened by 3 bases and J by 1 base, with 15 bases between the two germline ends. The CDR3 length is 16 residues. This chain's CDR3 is CASSQGTLTGNTEAFF. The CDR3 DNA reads TGTGCCAGCAGCCAGGGGACACTCACCGGGAACACTGAAGCTTTCTTT.

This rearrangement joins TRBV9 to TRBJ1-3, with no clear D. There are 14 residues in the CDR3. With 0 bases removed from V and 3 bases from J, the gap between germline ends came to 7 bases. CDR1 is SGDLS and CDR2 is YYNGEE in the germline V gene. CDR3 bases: TGTGCCAGCAGCGTAGCCCCTTATGGAAACACCATATATTTT. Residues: CASSVAPYGNTIYF.

In DNA form, the CDR3 reads TGTGCCAGCAGCTTAGCAAGCCTAGCGGGAGCCCCCGGGGAGCTGTTTTTT. Its translation: CASSLASLAGAPGELFF. The chain uses TRBV7-2 and TRBJ2-2, with 10 positions matching TRBD2. The CDR3 totals 17 residues. Losses at the gene ends were 0 bases for V and 6 bases for J; bases not matched to a gene: 7. Germline V CDR1 and CDR2: SGHTA, FQGNSA.

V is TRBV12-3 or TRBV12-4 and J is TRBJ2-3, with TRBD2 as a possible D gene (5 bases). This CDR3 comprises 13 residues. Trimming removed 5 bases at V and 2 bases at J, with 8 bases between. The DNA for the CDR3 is TGTGCCAGCAGTAGCGGCTCCACAGATACGCAGTATTTT. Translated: CASSSGSTDTQYF.

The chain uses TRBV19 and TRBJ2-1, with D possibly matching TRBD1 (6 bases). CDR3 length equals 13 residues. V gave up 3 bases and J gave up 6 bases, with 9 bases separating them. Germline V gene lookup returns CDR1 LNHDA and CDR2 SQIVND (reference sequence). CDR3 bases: TGTGCCAGTAGTATGAGAGGGGGCAATGAGCAGTTCTTC. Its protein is CASSMRGGNEQFF.

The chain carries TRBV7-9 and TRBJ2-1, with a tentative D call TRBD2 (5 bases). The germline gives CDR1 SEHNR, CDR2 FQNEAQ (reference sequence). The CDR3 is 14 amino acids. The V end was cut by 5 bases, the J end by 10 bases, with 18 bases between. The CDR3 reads CASSPGSGTREQFF. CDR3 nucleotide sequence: TGTGCCAGCAGCCCTGGATCAGGCACTAGGGAGCAGTTCTTC.

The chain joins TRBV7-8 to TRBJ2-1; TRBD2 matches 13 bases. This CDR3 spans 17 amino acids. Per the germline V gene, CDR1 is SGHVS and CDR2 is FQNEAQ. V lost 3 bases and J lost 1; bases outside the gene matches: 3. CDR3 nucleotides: TGTGCCAGCAGCTTGGGACTAGCGGGAATATCCTACAATGAGCAGTTCTTC. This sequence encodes CASSLGLAGISYNEQFF.

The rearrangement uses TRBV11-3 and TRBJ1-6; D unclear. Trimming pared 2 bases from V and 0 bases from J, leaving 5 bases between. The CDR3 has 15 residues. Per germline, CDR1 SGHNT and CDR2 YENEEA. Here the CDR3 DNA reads TGTGCCAGCAGCTTACGGAGCTCCTATAATTCACCCCTCCACTTT. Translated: CASSLRSSYNSPLHF.

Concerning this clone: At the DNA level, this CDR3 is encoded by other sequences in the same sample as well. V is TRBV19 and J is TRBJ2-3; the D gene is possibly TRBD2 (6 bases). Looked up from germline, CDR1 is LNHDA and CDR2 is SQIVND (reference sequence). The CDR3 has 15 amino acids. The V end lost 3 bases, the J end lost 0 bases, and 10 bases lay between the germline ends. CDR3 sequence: CASSIGGTSTDTQYF. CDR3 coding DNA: TGTGCCAGTAGTATTGGCGGGACTAGCACAGATACGCAGTATTTT.

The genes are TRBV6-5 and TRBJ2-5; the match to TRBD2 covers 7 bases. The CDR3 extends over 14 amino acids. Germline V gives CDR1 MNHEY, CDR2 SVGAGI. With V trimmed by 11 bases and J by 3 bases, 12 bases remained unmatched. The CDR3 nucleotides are TGTGCCGTCCAAGGTTGGGGGGGGAAAGAGACCCAGTACTTC. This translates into CAVQGWGGKETQYF.

The CDR3 sequence is CASSFTRAMNTEAFF. The DNA of the CDR3 is TGTGCCAGCAGCTTTACGCGGGCCATGAACACTGAAGCTTTCTTT. The rearrangement links TRBV7-9 to TRBJ1-1; D call uncertain. Deletions cut 3 bases from V and 0 bases from J, with 11 bases between. The germline V gene has CDR1 SEHNR and CDR2 FQNEAQ (reference sequence). The CDR3 is made up of 15 amino acids. The full variable domain, rest sourced from reference TRBV7-9 and TRBJ1-1, is DTGVSQNPRHKITKRGQNVTFRCDPISEHNRLYWYRQTLGQGPEFLTYFQNEAQLEKSRLLSDRFSAERPKGSFSTLEIQRTEQGDSAMYLCASSFTRAMNTEAFFGQGTRLTVV.

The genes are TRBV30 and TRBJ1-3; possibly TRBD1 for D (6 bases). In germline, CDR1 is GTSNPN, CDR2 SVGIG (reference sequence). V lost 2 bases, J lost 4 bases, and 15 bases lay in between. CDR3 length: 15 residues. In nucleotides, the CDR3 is TGTGCCTGGAGTCCTCAGGGGTTTTACGGAAACACCATATATTTT. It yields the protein CAWSPQGFYGNTIYF.

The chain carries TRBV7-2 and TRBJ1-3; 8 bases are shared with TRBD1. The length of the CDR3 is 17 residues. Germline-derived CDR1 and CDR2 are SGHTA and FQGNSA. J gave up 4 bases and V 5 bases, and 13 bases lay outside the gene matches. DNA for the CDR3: TGTGCCAGCAGCCCGCGCCGACAGGGGATATCAGGAAACACCATATATTTT. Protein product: CASSPRRQGISGNTIYF.

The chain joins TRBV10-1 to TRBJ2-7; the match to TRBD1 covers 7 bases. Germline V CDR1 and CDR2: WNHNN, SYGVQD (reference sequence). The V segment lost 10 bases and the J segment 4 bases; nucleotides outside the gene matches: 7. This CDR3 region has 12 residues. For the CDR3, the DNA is TGCGCCAAGACAGGGATCGGGTACGAGCAGTACGTC. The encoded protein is CAKTGIGYEQYV.

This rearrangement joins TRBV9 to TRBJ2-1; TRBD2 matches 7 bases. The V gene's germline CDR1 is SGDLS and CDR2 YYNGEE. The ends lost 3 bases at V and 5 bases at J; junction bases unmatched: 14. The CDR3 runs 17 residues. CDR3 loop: CASSAHPGGRRDNEQFF. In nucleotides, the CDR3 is TGTGCCAGCAGCGCCCACCCGGGCGGGAGAAGAGACAATGAGCAGTTCTTC.

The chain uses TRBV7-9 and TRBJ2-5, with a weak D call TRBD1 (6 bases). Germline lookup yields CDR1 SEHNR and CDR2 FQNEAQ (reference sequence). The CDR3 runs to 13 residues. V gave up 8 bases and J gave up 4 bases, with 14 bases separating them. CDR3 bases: TGTGCCAGCGGGCCGGACAGAATAGAGACCCAGTACTTC. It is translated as CASGPDRIETQYF.

The CDR3 protein is CASSVEQTHNEQFF. CDR3 in DNA: TGTGCCAGCAGCGTAGAACAGACCCACAATGAGCAGTTCTTC. The V and J genes are TRBV9 and TRBJ2-1, with D unclear. Per the germline V gene, CDR1 is SGDLS and CDR2 is YYNGEE. V gave up 0 bases and J gave up 5 bases, with 9 bases separating them. The CDR3 is 14 residues long.

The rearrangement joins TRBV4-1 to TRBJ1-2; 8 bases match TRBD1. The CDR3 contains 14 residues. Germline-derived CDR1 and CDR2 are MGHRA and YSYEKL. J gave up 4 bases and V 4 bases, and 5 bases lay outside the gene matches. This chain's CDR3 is CASSLVGQAYGYTF. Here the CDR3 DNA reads TGCGCCAGCAGCCTGGTGGGACAGGCCTATGGCTACACCTTC.

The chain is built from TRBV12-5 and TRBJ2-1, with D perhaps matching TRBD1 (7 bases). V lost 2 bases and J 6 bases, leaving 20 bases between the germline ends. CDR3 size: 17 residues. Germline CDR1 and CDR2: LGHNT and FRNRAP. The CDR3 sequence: CASGLPSGGTGPNEQFF. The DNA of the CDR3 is TGTGCTAGTGGTTTGCCCTCAGGGGGGACGGGGCCCAATGAGCAGTTCTTC. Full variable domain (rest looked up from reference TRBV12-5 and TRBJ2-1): DARVTQTPRHKVTEMGQEVTMRCQPILGHNTVFWYRQTMMQGLELLAYFRNRAPLDDSGMPKDRFSAEMPDATLATLKIQPSEPRDSAVYFCASGLPSGGTGPNEQFFGPGTRLTVL.